Given below is one T cell receptor beta chain in context. Its target is not known. These data belong to a study of B cell selection in AIRE deficiency. Study-wide results and caveats: About 30.6% of healthy-shared Treg TCRbeta sequences appeared in patient Tconv cells. Healthy Tconv contained around two fifths of shared healthy Treg sequences; only TCRbeta sequenced. CDR3s were shorter in shared Treg sequences, reflecting few non-templated nucleotide insertions.

Profiled with immunoSEQ multiplex PCR; TCRdb holds only in-frame clones, not every one. The table includes fewer than 25,000 clones, approximately 96% detected once. Conventional CD4 T cells were sorted as CD4+CD127+ cells. The CDR3 is 13 amino acids. CDR1 and CDR2 from the germline V gene are SQVTM and ANQGSEA. With 5 bases removed from V and 1 base from J, the gap between germline ends came to 11 bases. Sequencing input: CD4+CD127+ conventional T cells sorted from PBMCs. This TCR came from a human donor in good health. The V and J genes are TRBV29-1 and TRBJ1-1, with D possibly matching TRBD1 (6 bases). CDR3 amino acids: CSVRPTGNTEAFF. The CDR3 DNA reads as TGCAGCGTTCGACCGACAGGGAACACTGAAGCTTTCTTT. The variable domain in full, with the rest retrieved from reference TRBV29-1 and TRBJ1-1, is SAVISQKPSRDICQRGTSLTIQCQVDSQVTMMFWYRQQPGQSLTLIATANQGSEATYESGFVIDKFPISRPNLTFSTLTVSNMSPEDSSIYLCSVRPTGNTEAFFGQGTRLTVV.